The clone carrying this T cell receptor beta chain has only a few counts. Its antigen is not identified. The data are from a study of post-analysis software for immune sequencing data. TCR beta cDNA libraries had unique molecular identifiers. The authors obtained roughly 550,000 cDNA molecules from around 1 to 9.1 million T cells. TCRdb re-analysed the PCR reads in MiXCR, keeping a single row per CDR3 protein. The sample carries under 900,000 distinct CDR3 sequences, approximately 57% recorded once. The length of the CDR3 is 17 residues. V shed 5 bases and J shed 3 bases, with 21 bases lying between them. Germline-derived CDR1 and CDR2 are MGHRA and YSYEKL. Regarding the study as a whole: F measure showed strong co-clustering of same-batch samples. Normalized Chao1 diversity was significantly reduced in patients versus controls. Elevated frequency relative to controls characterized four or five TRBV segments in patients, TRBV5-6, TRBV5-1 and TRBV20-1 among them.

Source material: blood. This TCR came from a girl aged 5-17 years with multiple sclerosis. The chain is built from TRBV4-1 and TRBJ2-3, with D tentatively TRBD2 (5 bases). This chain's CDR3 is CASSSPGKLRGTDTQYF. CDR3 coding DNA: TGCGCCAGCAGCTCGCCCGGGAAACTGCGAGGGACAGATACGCAGTATTTT.